The 31 T cell receptor beta chains below come from one sample, sequenced in a study of T cell responses to AZD1222 COVID-19 vaccine. The method was immunoSEQ multiplex PCR; TCRdb's version includes in-frame clones alone and lacks a portion of them. The sample comprises about 100,000 clones, about 89% of which are singletons, and 10% to 13% rests with the top ten. The input for sequencing was peripheral blood, taken 28 days after the second AZD1222 dose. The receptors come from an adult who received the AZD1222 COVID-19 vaccine.

This sequence joins TRBV27 and TRBJ2-1; 10 nucleotides align to TRBD2. The CDR3 runs to 15 residues. V was pared by 3 bases and J by 4 bases, with 3 bases of the junction left unmatched. The germline gives CDR1 MNHEY, CDR2 SMNVEV (reference sequence). As DNA, the CDR3 is TGTGCCAGCAGTTTTAGCGGGAGGACGTACAATGAGCAGTTCTTC. Protein sequence: CASSFSGRTYNEQFF.

This clone was observed a few times. The chain recombines TRBV30 with TRBJ1-4; D ambiguous. The CDR3 spans 19 residues. From germline, CDR1 is GTSNPN and CDR2 SVGIG (reference sequence). Trimming left V 3 bases short and J 0 bases short, with 23 bases between. In DNA form, the CDR3 reads TGTGCCTGGAGGAGGAACAGCGGCACTACTGTCACAACTAATGAAAAACTGTTTTTT. Residues: CAWRRNSGTTVTTNEKLFF.

The rearrangement joins TRBV19 to TRBJ1-2; D is unclear. Germline V gene sequence: CDR1 LNHDA, CDR2 SQIVND (reference sequence). Deletions cut 2 bases from V and 8 bases from J, with 15 bases between. The CDR3 covers 14 residues. The DNA for the CDR3 is TGTGCCAGTAGTATAAGTTGGGTGGTGCGCGGCTACACCTTC. Its protein product is CASSISWVVRGYTF.

The V and J genes are TRBV11-3 and TRBJ1-1, with a tentative D call TRBD1 (6 bases). The CDR3 contains 14 residues. V was trimmed by 3 bases and J by 3 bases, leaving 11 bases between them. Per germline, CDR1 SGHNT and CDR2 YENEEA. The chain's CDR3 is CASSFRGGDTEAFF. CDR3 DNA sequence: TGTGCCAGCAGCTTTAGGGGGGGCGACACTGAAGCTTTCTTT.

The chain recombines TRBV27 with TRBJ2-7, with 10 bases fitting TRBD2. Per the germline V gene, CDR1 is MNHEY and CDR2 is SMNVEV (reference sequence). The CDR3 extends over 14 amino acids. The ends lost 3 bases at V and 7 bases at J; junction bases unmatched: 6. The CDR3 spells CASSLAGLAKEQYF. CDR3 coding DNA: TGTGCCAGCAGTTTGGCGGGACTAGCGAAGGAGCAGTACTTC.

The chain has TRBV6-1 and TRBJ2-5; TRBD1 agrees at 7 bases. This CDR3 region has 16 residues. Per germline, CDR1 MNHNS and CDR2 SASEGT. V shed 3 bases, J shed 1 base, and the junction held 8 bases outside the gene matches. The CDR3 DNA follows: TGTGCCAGCAGTGACCCGGGACAGAAGCTCCAAGAGACCCAGTACTTC. Translating gives CASSDPGQKLQETQYF.

The rearrangement joins TRBV27 to TRBJ2-1; D is uncertain. Trimming stripped 3 bases from V and 9 bases from J, with 9 bases between. Germline lookup yields CDR1 MNHEY and CDR2 SMNVEV (reference sequence). The length of the CDR3 is 12 residues. Here the CDR3 DNA reads TGTGCCAGCAGTTTTCTACGGACTGAGCAGTTCTTC. Encoded protein: CASSFLRTEQFF.

The rearrangement joins TRBV11-1 to TRBJ1-4; D is possibly TRBD1 (6 bases). The germline CDR1 and CDR2 sequences are SGHAT and FQDESV (reference sequence). Trimming stripped 5 bases from V and 10 bases from J, with 17 bases between. CDR3 size: 14 residues. The CDR3 sequence: CASSPTRDTSKLFF. CDR3 nucleotides: TGTGCCAGCAGCCCAACCCGGGACACCTCAAAACTGTTTTTT.

V usage is TRBV6-5 and J usage is TRBJ1-1, with D possibly being TRBD1 (5 bases). The CDR3 covers 14 residues. The V gene's germline CDR1 is MNHEY and CDR2 SVGAGI. The germline V and J ends were trimmed by 2 bases and 3 bases, with 10 bases remaining between them. The CDR3 nucleotides read TGTGCCAGCAGTTACACAGGCGGAGACACTGAAGCTTTCTTT. Amino acids: CASSYTGGDTEAFF.

The chain recombines TRBV7-9 with TRBJ1-3; D might be TRBD1 (5 bases). CDR3 size: 15 residues. V gave up 5 bases and J gave up 0 bases, with 11 bases separating them. Germline assignment: CDR1 SEHNR and CDR2 FQNEAQ (reference sequence). The DNA of the CDR3 is TGTGCCAGCAGCCGGGGGTCGTACTCTGGAAACACCATATATTTT. Protein product: CASSRGSYSGNTIYF.

This chain connects TRBV7-8 to TRBJ2-3, with 9 nucleotides matching TRBD2. The ends lost 1 base at V and 5 bases at J; junction bases unmatched: 1. This CDR3 spans 14 amino acids. Looked up from germline, CDR1 is SGHVS and CDR2 is FQNEAQ. The CDR3 here is CASSLEAGGDTQYF. The CDR3, as DNA: TGTGCCAGCAGCTTAGAAGCGGGGGGAGATACGCAGTATTTT.

This chain joins TRBV28 and TRBJ2-7; TRBD2 matches at 8 bases. The CDR3 has 14 residues. V lost 2 bases to trimming and J lost 4 bases; unmatched junction nucleotides: 4. Looked up from germline, CDR1 is MDHEN and CDR2 is SYDVKM. The CDR3 reads CASSLRGGQYEQYF. For the CDR3, the DNA is TGTGCCAGCAGTTTACGGGGGGGTCAATACGAGCAGTACTTC. The full variable domain, with the rest looked up from reference TRBV28 and TRBJ2-7, is DVKVTQSSRYLVKRTGEKVFLECVQDMDHENMFWYRQDPGLGLRLIYFSYDVKMKEKGDIPEGYSVSREKKERFSLILESASTNQTSMYLCASSLRGGQYEQYFGPGTRLTVT.

This chain uses TRBV4-3 with TRBJ2-2, with TRBD1 matching 8 bases. Trimming cost V 1 base and J 9 bases; bases outside gene matches: 7. This CDR3 region has 15 residues. The germline V gene has CDR1 LGHNA and CDR2 YSLEER. The CDR3 DNA reads as TGCGCCAGCAGCCAAGTGGGAGCAGGGGGCCGGGAGCTGTTTTTT. Its protein product is CASSQVGAGGRELFF.

The chain joins TRBV4-1 to TRBJ1-6; the D gene is possibly TRBD1 (5 bases). This CDR3 is 15 amino acids long. Germline lookup yields CDR1 MGHRA and CDR2 YSYEKL. Trimming left V 4 bases short and J 10 bases short, with 17 bases between. CDR3 loop: CASSREHPGDSPLHF. The CDR3 coding sequence is TGCGCCAGCAGCCGAGAGCACCCCGGGGACTCACCCCTCCACTTT.

V and J are TRBV5-4 and TRBJ1-2; 8 bases map to TRBD1. V gave up 6 bases and J gave up 0 bases; unmatched junction bases: 7. This CDR3 comprises 15 residues. Looked up from germline, CDR1 is SGHNT and CDR2 is YYREEE (reference sequence). The CDR3 DNA reads TGTGCCAGCACCAGCCCGACAGGGGCTAACTATGGCTACACCTTC. As protein: CASTSPTGANYGYTF.

The chain has TRBV18 and TRBJ2-3; D remains unclear. Germline V lookup: CDR1 KGHSH, CDR2 LQKENI. There are 14 residues in the CDR3. V was trimmed by 4 bases and J by 0 bases, leaving 8 bases between them. The CDR3 sequence: CASSRDTSTDTQYF. The CDR3 bases are TGTGCCAGCTCACGTGATACTAGCACAGATACGCAGTATTTT.

V usage is TRBV7-9 and J usage is TRBJ1-5, with 9 bases identical to TRBD1. Germline trimming cut 4 bases from V and 6 bases from J; bases unmatched to any gene: 4. The length of the CDR3 is 14 residues. Germline assignment: CDR1 SEHNR and CDR2 FQNEAQ (reference sequence). CDR3 DNA sequence: TGTGCCAGCAGCTCGGGACAGGGAGTTCAGCCCCAGCATTTT. Translated, it gives CASSSGQGVQPQHF.

The chain is built from TRBV4-3 and TRBJ2-7; D possibly corresponds to TRBD2 (6 bases). The CDR3 covers 13 residues. The germline V and J ends were trimmed by 4 bases and 2 bases, with 9 bases remaining between them. Germline V gene lookup returns CDR1 LGHNA and CDR2 YSLEER. CDR3 bases: TGCGCCAGCAGCCGGTCGGGGGCCTACGAGCAGTACTTC. Protein product: CASSRSGAYEQYF.

The chain combines TRBV10-3 with TRBJ2-2; TRBD1 might be the D (6 bases). With 3 bases removed from V and 2 bases from J, the gap between germline ends came to 13 bases. The CDR3 extends over 16 amino acids. In germline, CDR1 is ENHRY, CDR2 SYGVKD. This chain's CDR3 is CAISDPRGGNTGELFF. The CDR3 nucleotides are TGTGCCATCAGTGACCCCAGAGGGGGTAACACCGGGGAGCTGTTTTTT.

The genes are TRBV10-3 and TRBJ2-5, with a possible D match to TRBD1 (5 bases). Germline V lookup: CDR1 ENHRY, CDR2 SYGVKD. With 11 bases removed from V and 5 bases from J, the gap between germline ends came to 27 bases. This CDR3 region has 16 residues. In nucleotides, the CDR3 is TGTGCCGCTTCCAATCCTACCCGTGGGGCGGTGGAGACCCAGTACTTC. Its protein is CAASNPTRGAVETQYF.

V gene TRBV5-4 combines with J gene TRBJ2-7; the match to TRBD2 covers 11 bases. Germline V gives CDR1 SGHNT, CDR2 YYREEE (reference sequence). The CDR3 is 15 amino acids. After removal of 1 base from V and 3 bases from J, the junction contained 3 bases not matched to a gene. The CDR3 DNA reads as TGTGCCAGCAGCTTGACTAGCGGGGGAATCTACGAGCAGTACTTC. The encoded protein is CASSLTSGGIYEQYF.

This chain uses TRBV12-5 with TRBJ2-1; no reliable D call. Germline values: CDR1 LGHNT, CDR2 FRNRAP. CDR3 length: 13 amino acids. Trimming pared 5 bases from V and 0 bases from J, leaving 5 bases between. The CDR3 DNA is TGTGCTAGTGGTGTGAACTCCTACAATGAGCAGTTCTTC. Encoded protein: CASGVNSYNEQFF.

The chain is built from TRBV2 and TRBJ1-1; D not resolved. The CDR3 loop spans 13 amino acids. V was cut by 6 bases and J by 0 bases, with 8 bases left in between. The germline V gene encodes CDR1 SNHLY and CDR2 FYNNEI. The CDR3 coding sequence is TGTGCCAGCAGACGGCAGTTGAACACTGAAGCTTTCTTT. It encodes CASRRQLNTEAFF.

The chain employs TRBV11-2 and TRBJ2-1; 8 nucleotides align to TRBD1. Germline values: CDR1 SGHAT, CDR2 FQNNGV. The CDR3 runs to 15 residues. J lost 4 bases, V lost 5 bases, and 7 bases had no gene match. The CDR3, as DNA: TGTGCCAGCAGCCCCGACAGGGGCATTTACAATGAGCAGTTCTTC. This encodes CASSPDRGIYNEQFF.

The V and J genes are TRBV7-2 and TRBJ1-5; 10 bases line up with TRBD1. Per the germline V gene, CDR1 is SGHTA and CDR2 is FQGNSA. With 2 bases clipped from V and 4 bases from J, the junction kept 5 bases outside the gene matches. This CDR3 is built from 16 residues. The CDR3 nucleotides read TGTGCCAGCAGCTTACCAGGACAGGGGGGAAATCAGCCCCAGCATTTT. It codes for CASSLPGQGGNQPQHF.

The J gene is TRBJ2-7, the V gene TRBV6-6; 12 bases match TRBD2. Germline V gene sequence: CDR1 MNHNY, CDR2 SVGAGI (reference sequence). The CDR3 consists of 16 residues. V shed 6 bases, J shed 5 bases, and the junction held 11 bases outside the gene matches. CDR3 amino acids: CASSQYGLAGRHEQYF. Written as DNA, the CDR3 is TGTGCCAGCAGCCAATACGGACTAGCGGGACGACACGAGCAGTACTTC.

This rearrangement joins TRBV28 to TRBJ2-7; D possibly matches TRBD1 or TRBD2 (5 bases each). This CDR3 spans 14 amino acids. V lost 6 bases, J lost 2 bases, and 14 bases lay in between. Germline V gene lookup returns CDR1 MDHEN and CDR2 SYDVKM. The chain's CDR3 is CASRTGTSAYEQYF. In nucleotides, the CDR3 is TGTGCCAGCAGAACCGGGACGTCTGCCTACGAGCAGTACTTC.

This chain uses TRBV6-5 with TRBJ1-4; D gene ambiguous. Germline-derived CDR1 and CDR2 are MNHEY and SVGAGI. CDR3 size: 11 residues. V dropped 5 bases and J dropped 5 bases, with 3 bases sitting between them. CDR3 sequence (DNA): TGTGCCAGCAGTAACAATGAAAAACTGTTTTTT. Its translation: CASSNNEKLFF.

This sequence joins TRBV19 and TRBJ1-3; D gene uncertain. CDR3 length equals 15 residues. The V and J ends lost 3 bases and 0 bases respectively, with 9 bases between them. CDR1 and CDR2 from the germline V gene are LNHDA and SQIVND (reference sequence). CDR3 loop: CASSIGSFSGNTIYF. The CDR3 bases are TGTGCCAGTAGTATCGGCTCGTTCTCTGGAAACACCATATATTTT.

The chain combines TRBV30 with TRBJ1-1; TRBD1 matches at 8 bases. This CDR3 spans 15 amino acids. V was pared by 0 bases and J by 1 base, with 4 bases of the junction left unmatched. Germline CDR1 reads GTSNPN; CDR2 reads SVGIG (reference sequence). This CDR3 is CAWSVIGQGNTEAFF. CDR3 DNA: TGTGCCTGGAGTGTAATCGGACAGGGGAACACTGAAGCTTTCTTT. The full variable domain, rest sourced from reference TRBV30 and TRBJ1-1, is SQTIHQWPATLVQPVGSPLSLECTVEGTSNPNLYWYRQAAGRGLQLLFYSVGIGQISSEVPQNLSASRPQDRQFILSSKKLLLSDSGFYLCAWSVIGQGNTEAFFGQGTRLTVV.

The J gene is TRBJ2-1, the V gene TRBV9; a weak D match, TRBD1 (6 bases). The V end lost 3 bases, the J end lost 4 bases, and 23 bases lay between the germline ends. CDR1 SGDLS and CDR2 YYNGEE come from the germline V gene. CDR3 size: 18 residues. The CDR3 reads CASSGAFDRTTTYNEQFF. The CDR3 DNA follows: TGTGCCAGCAGCGGGGCCTTCGACAGGACAACAACTTACAATGAGCAGTTCTTC.